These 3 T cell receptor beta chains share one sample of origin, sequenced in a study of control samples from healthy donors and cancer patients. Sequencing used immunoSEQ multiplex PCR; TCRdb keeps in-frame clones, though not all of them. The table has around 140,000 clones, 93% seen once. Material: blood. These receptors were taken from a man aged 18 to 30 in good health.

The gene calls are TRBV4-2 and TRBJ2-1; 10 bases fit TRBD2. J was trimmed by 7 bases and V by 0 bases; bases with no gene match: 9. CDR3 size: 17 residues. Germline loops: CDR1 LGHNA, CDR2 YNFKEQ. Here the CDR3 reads CASSQDPLAGGLNEQFF. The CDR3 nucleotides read TGTGCCAGCAGCCAAGACCCCTTAGCGGGAGGTTTAAATGAGCAGTTCTTC.

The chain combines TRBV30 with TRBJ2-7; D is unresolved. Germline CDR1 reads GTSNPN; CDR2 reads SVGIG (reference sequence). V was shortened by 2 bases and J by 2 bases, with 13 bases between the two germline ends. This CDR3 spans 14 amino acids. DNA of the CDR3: TGTGCCTGGAGTCCCGGAATCCGGCCCTACGAGCAGTACTTC. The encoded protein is CAWSPGIRPYEQYF.

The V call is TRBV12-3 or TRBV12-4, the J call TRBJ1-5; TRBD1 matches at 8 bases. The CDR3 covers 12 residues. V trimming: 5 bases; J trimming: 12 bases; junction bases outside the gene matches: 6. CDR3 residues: CASSRGQELQHF. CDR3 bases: TGTGCCAGCAGTCGGGGACAGGAGCTCCAGCATTTT.